The 18 T cell receptor beta chains in this list originate from one sample, sequenced in a study of blood T cells in healthy people across ages. The second PCR ran about 6 to 12 cycles with a sample-barcoded 5' primer and J-beta primers. TCRdb used MiXCR to reprocess the 5' RACE reads, holding one entry per CDR3 protein. The sample contains 1.5 million to 2 million distinct CDR3 sequences, around half of which appear only once. Sequencing used blood. These receptors originate from a middle-aged woman in good health.

The genes are TRBV7-6 and TRBJ2-1; TRBD1 matches at 7 bases. Germline CDR1 reads SGHVS; CDR2 reads FNYEAQ. V lost 5 bases and J lost 12; bases outside the gene matches: 10. The CDR3 has 13 amino acids. This CDR3 reads CASSLNRGDVQFF. The CDR3 DNA reads as TGTGCCAGCAGCCTTAACAGGGGCGATGTGCAGTTCTTC.

The CDR3 protein is CATSDPGTGRQETQYF. The CDR3 DNA follows: TGTGCCACCAGTGATCCCGGGACAGGTCGACAAGAGACCCAGTACTTC. The chain joins TRBV24-1 to TRBJ2-5; TRBD1 matches at 8 bases. The germline gives CDR1 KGHDR, CDR2 SFDVKD. The CDR3 extends over 16 amino acids. Trimming took 3 bases from V and 2 from J; bases not matched to a gene: 7.

This clonotype was seen more than once but under ten times. The V and J genes are TRBV12-3 or TRBV12-4 and TRBJ1-2, with D unclear. CDR3 length: 15 amino acids. Trimming cost V 3 bases and J 4 bases, with 15 bases left between them. CDR3 amino acids: CASSFSSGLIYGYTF. The CDR3 coding sequence is TGTGCCAGCAGTTTTTCATCCGGACTTATCTATGGCTACACCTTC.

This clonotype turned up a few times. This rearrangement joins TRBV7-2 to TRBJ2-1; 13 nucleotides agree with TRBD2. The DNA end lines up better with TRBJ2-7; the J call may be wrong. The CDR3 length is 16 residues. CDR1 is SGHTA and CDR2 is FQGNSA in the germline V gene. In DNA form, the CDR3 reads TGTGCCAGCTTGGGGACTAGCGGGGTTCCATACAATGAGCAGTACTTC. This gives the protein CASLGTSGVPYNEQYF.

This clonotype was seen a single time. CDR3 sequence: CASSLEGSPRDEQFF. DNA of the CDR3: TGTGCCAGCAGTTTAGAGGGTAGCCCTCGCGATGAGCAGTTCTTC. The gene calls are TRBV12-3 or TRBV12-4 and TRBJ2-1; D remains unclear. V lost 1 base and J lost 8, with 15 bases in between. The CDR3 contains 15 residues.

The rearrangement joins TRBV6-5 to TRBJ2-3; D may be TRBD1 (5 bases). V was shortened by 0 bases and J by 2 bases, with 12 bases between the two germline ends. The CDR3 sequence is 16 residues long. CDR1 and CDR2 from the germline V gene are MNHEY and SVGAGI. The CDR3 region is CASSYSNRQNTDTQYF. The CDR3 nucleotides read TGTGCCAGCAGTTACTCGAACAGACAGAACACAGATACGCAGTATTTT.

The V and J genes are TRBV12-3 or TRBV12-4 and TRBJ2-7; weak D call: TRBD1 (5 bases). This CDR3 has 13 residues. V was clipped by 0 bases and J by 8 bases, with 11 bases between them. DNA for the CDR3: TGTGCCAGCAGTTTAGCCCTACAGGAGAAGCAGTACTTC. Its protein product is CASSLALQEKQYF.

V and J are TRBV5-1 and TRBJ2-1; TRBD2 aligns across 8 bases. The CDR3 covers 16 residues. V trimming: 3 bases; J trimming: 7 bases; junction bases outside the gene matches: 12. The germline CDR1 and CDR2 sequences are SGHRS and YFSETQ. Here the CDR3 DNA reads TGCGCCAGCAGCTCCTCTCGGGGGGGCGGGTGGAATGAGCAGTTCTTC. This gives the protein CASSSSRGGGWNEQFF. Looking up the rest from reference TRBV5-1 and TRBJ2-1 gives the full variable domain: KAGVTQTPRYLIKTRGQQVTLSCSPISGHRSVSWYQQTPGQGLQFLFEYFSETQRNKGNFPGRFSGRQFSNSRSEMNVSTLELGDSALYLCASSSSRGGGWNEQFFGPGTRLTVL.

This clonotype has more than one count but fewer than ten. V is TRBV20-1 and J is TRBJ2-7, with D perhaps being TRBD1 or TRBD2 (5 bases each). The CDR3 spans 14 residues. The V end lost 3 bases, the J end lost 2 bases, and 14 bases lay between the germline ends. The germline CDR1 and CDR2 sequences are DFQATT and SNEGSKA (reference sequence). The CDR3 region is CSASSSGTAYEQYF. DNA for the CDR3: TGCAGTGCTAGTTCGTCAGGGACGGCCTACGAGCAGTACTTC.

V gene TRBV7-6 combines with J gene TRBJ2-3, with TRBD2 identical over 9 bases. Germline V gene sequence: CDR1 SGHVS, CDR2 FNYEAQ. CDR3 size: 16 residues. J gave up 8 bases and V 5 bases, and 14 bases lay outside the gene matches. CDR3 DNA: TGTGCCAGCAGCGCTGGGACTAGCCCATCCACGGGTACGCAGTATTTT. This translates into CASSAGTSPSTGTQYF.

This clonotype has at least ten counts. This chain connects TRBV10-3 to TRBJ2-7; tentatively, D is TRBD1 (5 bases). Germline V gene data show CDR1 as ENHRY and CDR2 as SYGVKD. There are 13 residues in the CDR3. Deletions cut 6 bases from V and 6 bases from J, with 15 bases between. The CDR3 region has the DNA TGTGCCATCAGCCCAACAGAACAGGTCGAGCAGTACTTC. Protein: CAISPTEQVEQYF.

The CDR3 bases are TGTGCCAGCAGTCTGACTCGGGGCTCACCCCTCCACTTT. Protein: CASSLTRGSPLHF. The V call is TRBV28, the J call TRBJ1-6; TRBD1 might be the D (5 bases). The CDR3 length is 13 residues. Germline V lookup: CDR1 MDHEN, CDR2 SYDVKM. The V and J ends lost 5 bases and 10 bases respectively, with 12 bases between them.

V is TRBV5-1 and J is TRBJ2-1; D not resolved. Germline V lookup: CDR1 SGHRS, CDR2 YFSETQ. CDR3 length: 15 amino acids. The germline V and J ends were trimmed by 2 bases and 0 bases, with 9 bases remaining between them. The CDR3 nucleotides read TGCGCCAGCAGCTTTGTCCCAAGCTCCTACAATGAGCAGTTCTTC. Its protein product is CASSFVPSSYNEQFF. Drawing the rest from reference TRBV5-1 and TRBJ2-1, the complete variable domain is KAGVTQTPRYLIKTRGQQVTLSCSPISGHRSVSWYQQTPGQGLQFLFEYFSETQRNKGNFPGRFSGRQFSNSRSEMNVSTLELGDSALYLCASSFVPSSYNEQFFGPGTRLTVL.

The rearrangement joins TRBV20-1 to TRBJ2-3; 9 nucleotides agree with TRBD2. In germline, CDR1 is DFQATT, CDR2 SNEGSKA (reference sequence). The CDR3 is 15 amino acids. V gave up 6 bases and J gave up 0 bases; unmatched junction bases: 7. DNA for the CDR3: TGCAGTGCCACGCAGCGGGGGGCAAGCACAGATACGCAGTATTTT. It encodes CSATQRGASTDTQYF.

The rearrangement links TRBV10-3 to TRBJ1-1; D perhaps matches TRBD1 (5 bases). V lost 2 bases and J 4 bases, leaving 14 bases between the germline ends. Germline V gene data show CDR1 as ENHRY and CDR2 as SYGVKD. This CDR3 is built from 15 residues. In DNA, the CDR3 is TGTGCCATCAGTGAGATGCAGGGTAGGAGCACTGAAGCTTTCTTT. It yields the protein CAISEMQGRSTEAFF.

The chain couples TRBV4-3 to TRBJ2-4; weak D call: TRBD2 (6 bases). The CDR3 runs 15 residues. Germline CDR1 LGHNA, CDR2 YSLEER. The V gene lost 1 base and the J gene lost 4 bases, with 11 bases spanning the gap. The CDR3 spells CASSQVRGPKNIQYF. The DNA for the CDR3 is TGCGCCAGCAGCCAAGTGCGGGGTCCGAAAAACATTCAGTACTTC.

This chain uses TRBV6-6 with TRBJ2-3; 7 nucleotides align to TRBD1. The CDR3 spans 15 residues. From germline, CDR1 is MNHNY and CDR2 SVGAGI (reference sequence). The J segment lost 4 bases and the V segment lost 5 bases, leaving 9 bases of the junction unmatched. The CDR3 spells CASSHPRGIADTQYF. The CDR3 DNA sequence: TGTGCCAGCAGTCATCCCAGGGGGATCGCAGATACGCAGTATTTT.

This clonotype was found a few times. The chain links TRBV25-1 to TRBJ2-3; a weak D match, TRBD2 (6 bases). CDR1 is MGHDK and CDR2 is SYGVNS in the germline V gene. V was clipped by 1 base and J by 0 bases, with 11 bases between them. The CDR3 has 16 amino acids. This CDR3 reads CASSEWRGPSTDTQYF. The CDR3 DNA reads as TGTGCCAGCAGTGAATGGAGGGGTCCGAGCACAGATACGCAGTATTTT.